These 21 T cell receptor beta chains were sequenced from one sample in a study of CD8 T cells in Susac syndrome. An input of 0.5 to 1 ug of RNA was subjected to reverse transcription using random hexamers. Via MiXCR, TCRdb re-called the immunoSEQ multiplex PCR reads, giving one row per CDR3 protein. Of about 290,000 distinct CDR3 sequences listed, roughly 85% are singletons. The sample consisted of CD8+ T cells from PBMCs. The receptors shown here come from a human donor with multiple sclerosis.

This chain joins TRBV27 and TRBJ1-1; D is undetermined. Trimming left V 5 bases short and J 5 bases short, with 9 bases between. The CDR3 spans 12 residues. Germline CDR1 MNHEY, CDR2 SMNVEV (reference sequence). CDR3 nucleotide sequence: TGTGCCAGCAGTATGGGTCGGACTGAAGCTTTCTTT. Translation gives CASSMGRTEAFF.

This rearrangement joins TRBV6-5 to TRBJ1-1, with a tentative D call TRBD1 (5 bases). Germline V gene lookup returns CDR1 MNHEY and CDR2 SVGAGI. The CDR3 sequence is 13 residues long. Trimming cost V 7 bases and J 2 bases, with 11 bases left between them. This CDR3 is CASNVGVNTEAFF. CDR3 nucleotide sequence: TGTGCCAGCAATGTAGGGGTTAACACTGAAGCTTTCTTT.

This clonotype was seen only once. The rearrangement joins TRBV30 to TRBJ2-7; the match to TRBD2 covers 10 bases. The V segment lost 1 base and the J segment 3 bases; nucleotides outside the gene matches: 3. Germline V gene lookup returns CDR1 GTSNPN and CDR2 SVGIG (reference sequence). This CDR3 contains 14 residues. The CDR3 spells CAWSGTSGNYEQYF. In DNA, the CDR3 is TGTGCCTGGAGTGGCACTAGCGGGAACTACGAGCAGTACTTC.

In nucleotides, the CDR3 is TGTGCCTGCCACAGGGGGCGGGTTTTTGGCTACACCTTC. Its translation: CACHRGRVFGYTF. V and J are TRBV28 and TRBJ1-2; 9 bases match TRBD1. Unmatched junction bases numbered 11, after V lost 11 bases and J lost 7 bases. This CDR3 comprises 13 residues. CDR1 MDHEN and CDR2 SYDVKM come from the germline V gene.

This chain joins TRBV7-2 and TRBJ2-2; D is unclear. CDR3 length: 12 amino acids. V dropped 3 bases and J dropped 5 bases, with 4 bases sitting between them. Germline V gives CDR1 SGHTA, CDR2 FQGNSA. CDR3 in DNA: TGTGCCAGCAGCTTTCAAACCGGGGAGCTGTTTTTT. Its protein is CASSFQTGELFF.

The genes are TRBV4-3 and TRBJ2-2; D is perhaps TRBD2 (6 bases). V lost 1 base and J lost 5, with 17 bases in between. The CDR3 loop spans 17 amino acids. CDR1 is LGHNA, CDR2 YSLEER, per germline. CDR3 residues: CASSQVAGSSQTGELFF. CDR3 coding DNA: TGCGCCAGCAGCCAAGTCGCCGGGAGCAGCCAAACCGGGGAGCTGTTTTTT.

The J gene is TRBJ2-1, the V gene TRBV19, with 7 bases aligning to TRBD2. From germline, CDR1 is LNHDA and CDR2 SQIVND (reference sequence). V lost 2 bases and J lost 2; bases outside the gene matches: 12. This CDR3 spans 18 amino acids. CDR3 DNA: TGTGCCAGTAGTATATGGGCTAGCGGTGGGGGACCCTACAATGAGCAGTTCTTC. Its protein is CASSIWASGGGPYNEQFF.

This chain links TRBV28 with TRBJ2-3, with D unclear. V lost 3 bases to trimming and J lost 2 bases, with 6 bases between them. Germline V CDR1 and CDR2: MDHEN, SYDVKM. This CDR3 contains 13 residues. CDR3 region: CASSFGFTDTQYF. The DNA for the CDR3 is TGTGCCAGCAGTTTTGGCTTCACAGATACGCAGTATTTT.

The rearrangement joins TRBV7-2 to TRBJ1-1, with D possibly TRBD1 on 5 matching bases. CDR3 length: 15 residues. Trimming took off 1 base at V and 1 base at J, with 10 bases between the two ends. From germline, CDR1 is SGHTA and CDR2 FQGNSA. CDR3 loop: CASSLEWGTNTEAFF. In DNA, the CDR3 is TGTGCCAGCAGCTTAGAATGGGGCACGAACACTGAAGCTTTCTTT.

The CDR3 DNA is TGTGCCAGCAGTTTCCACCACCTTTCCCAGCGGGAGTACTACGAGCAGTACTTC. Translation: CASSFHHLSQREYYEQYF. The gene calls are TRBV6-2 or TRBV6-3 and TRBJ2-7, with 8 bases fitting TRBD2. Germline trimming cut 4 bases from V and 3 bases from J; bases unmatched to any gene: 17. The CDR3 spans 18 residues. Germline CDR1 MNHEY, CDR2 SVGEGT.

The chain couples TRBV20-1 to TRBJ1-5; 7 bases agree with TRBD1. The CDR3 is 14 residues long. Germline-derived CDR1 and CDR2 are DFQATT and SNEGSKA (reference sequence). Trimming removed 2 bases from V and 5 bases from J; junction bases left unmatched: 6. The CDR3 loop reads CSARPTGADQPQHF. The CDR3 bases are TGCAGTGCTAGACCAACAGGGGCTGATCAGCCCCAGCATTTT.

The rearrangement links TRBV6-2 or TRBV6-3 to TRBJ1-1, with D tentatively TRBD1 (6 bases). This CDR3 is 13 amino acids long. Germline CDR1 is MNHEY and CDR2 is SVGEGT. With 6 bases removed from V and 11 bases from J, the gap between germline ends came to 19 bases. For the CDR3, the DNA is TGTGCCAGCAGGGCAGAGGGGGTACCTGTGGCTTTCTTT. Residues: CASRAEGVPVAFF.

This clonotype appeared once. J is TRBJ2-3 and V is TRBV10-3; 11 positions agree with TRBD2. The V segment lost 2 bases and the J segment 4 bases; nucleotides outside the gene matches: 5. Germline V gene data show CDR1 as ENHRY and CDR2 as SYGVKD. The CDR3 runs 16 residues. The CDR3 is CAISENIAGGPDTQYF. The CDR3 coding sequence is TGTGCCATCAGTGAGAACATAGCGGGAGGGCCAGATACGCAGTATTTT.

The rearrangement uses TRBV6-5 and TRBJ2-7; no clear D gene. Trimming pared 0 bases from V and 5 bases from J, leaving 8 bases between. Per germline, CDR1 MNHEY and CDR2 SVGAGI. There are 13 residues in the CDR3. The CDR3 DNA follows: TGTGCCAGCAGTTACTCGATGGGGAACGAGCAGTACTTC. Translating gives CASSYSMGNEQYF.

This clonotype was seen once. CDR3 residues: CSARADGLAPSYNEQFF. In DNA, the CDR3 is TGCAGTGCTAGAGCCGACGGACTAGCGCCCTCCTACAATGAGCAGTTCTTC. The genes are TRBV20-1 and TRBJ2-1; the match to TRBD2 covers 9 bases. J lost 0 bases, V lost 1 base, and 7 bases had no gene match. Germline assignment: CDR1 DFQATT and CDR2 SNEGSKA (reference sequence). This CDR3 region has 17 residues.

The chain is built from TRBV7-9 and TRBJ2-7; TRBD1 or TRBD2 may be the D gene (8 bases each). The germline V gene encodes CDR1 SEHNR and CDR2 FQNEAQ (reference sequence). The CDR3 loop spans 19 amino acids. V lost 1 base to trimming and J lost 2 bases, with 24 bases between them. The chain's CDR3 is CASSLGSTAGGGRPYEQYF. The CDR3 bases are TGTGCCAGCAGCTTAGGGTCGACGGCAGGGGGCGGGAGGCCCTACGAGCAGTACTTC.

This chain uses TRBV21-1 with TRBJ2-5; TRBD2, the D gene given by the table, was not confirmed from the DNA. TRBV21-1 is labeled a pseudogene. There are 16 residues in the CDR3. The CDR3 sequence: CASTFQSGGPGETQYF. CDR3 bases: TGTGCCAGCACCTTCCAATCCGGGGGGCCGGGGGAGACCCAGTACTTC.

The chain employs TRBV30 and TRBJ2-3; 13 bases fit TRBD2. Germline CDR1 GTSNPN, CDR2 SVGIG (reference sequence). The J segment lost 2 bases and the V segment lost 3 bases, leaving 5 bases of the junction unmatched. The CDR3 runs to 16 residues. CDR3 loop: CAWREGLAGITDTQYF. The CDR3 nucleotides read TGTGCCTGGAGAGAGGGACTAGCGGGGATCACAGATACGCAGTATTTT.

The chain couples TRBV9 to TRBJ1-1, with unresolved D. V lost 0 bases and J lost 6, with 12 bases in between. The CDR3 is 14 residues long. CDR1 is SGDLS and CDR2 is YYNGEE in the germline V gene. In DNA, the CDR3 is TGTGCCAGCAGCGTAGTCTCTCGGCCGGCTGAAGCTTTCTTT. Its protein is CASSVVSRPAEAFF.

The chain couples TRBV2 to TRBJ2-2; TRBD2 agrees at 9 bases. Per germline, CDR1 SNHLY and CDR2 FYNNEI. The CDR3 loop spans 15 amino acids. V was pared by 4 bases and J by 4 bases, with 4 bases of the junction left unmatched. CDR3 protein: CASSGLAEITGELFF. The CDR3 coding sequence is TGTGCCAGCAGTGGACTAGCGGAGATCACCGGGGAGCTGTTTTTT.

The chain employs TRBV30 and TRBJ1-5; D unclear. This CDR3 region has 13 residues. Germline assignment: CDR1 GTSNPN and CDR2 SVGIG (reference sequence). Trimming left V 1 base short and J 3 bases short, with 7 bases between. CDR3 sequence reads: CAWSDGPNQPQHF. DNA of the CDR3: TGTGCCTGGAGTGACGGGCCCAATCAGCCCCAGCATTTT.